This T cell receptor beta chain was sequenced in a study of regulatory T cells in long-lasting Graves disease. V was trimmed by 6 bases and J by 4 bases, leaving 15 bases between them. CDR3 length equals 15 residues. CDR1 ENHRY and CDR2 SYGVKD come from the germline V gene. Overall study findings and caveats: TRBV28, TRBJ1-2 and TRBJ2-5 emerged as the favored segments in persistent disease.

This clonotype was seen more than once but under ten times. Its target is not known. This sample's time point: persistent/refractory GD, antithyroid drugs over 5 years with positive TRAb. The TCR library was prepared using RNA isolated from PBMCs. In each case, Graves' disease was diagnosed per American Thyroid Association guidelines. According to the study, TCR beta libraries were built with iRepertoire HTBI primers and CDR3-region Arm-PCR. As handled by the study authors: Segment identification across samples yielded 55 to 65 TRBV and more than 11 TRBJ segments. TCRdb independently ran MiXCR on the multiplex PCR reads; one entry per CDR3 protein. These V and J calls rely on TCRdb rather than the paper's analysis. The data hold about 400,000 distinct CDR3 sequences, with around 20% observed a single time.

This clonotype was obtained from a female donor with Graves disease. This chain connects TRBV10-3 to TRBJ2-2; D possibly matches TRBD1 or TRBD2 (5 bases each). Specimen: peripheral blood mononuclear cells (PBMCs), collected when the disease was refractory, from a patient treated with antithyroid drugs. In DNA, the CDR3 is TGTGCCATCAGCCCGCTGACGGGGCTCACCGGGGAGCTGTTTTTT. Protein sequence: CAISPLTGLTGELFF.